This T cell receptor beta chain stems from a study of response to subunit inactivated influenza vaccine. Germline CDR1 MNHNS, CDR2 SASEGT. This CDR3 contains 14 residues. Trimming at V came to 6 bases and at J to 2 bases, leaving 6 bases not matched to a gene. TCRdb fed the RT-PCR reads into MiXCR, producing one record per CDR3 protein. Seen here are 400,000 to 650,000 distinct CDR3 sequences, approximately 7.3% observed once, and the top ten hold less than 15%. In this sample, this clonotype turned up many times. This clonotype originated in a man between 50 and 75 years old who received an inactivated influenza vaccine. The chain has TRBV6-1 and TRBJ2-7; 8 nucleotides align to TRBD1. Here the sequenced sample was PBMCs from blood, taken around 25 months after vaccination. CDR3 sequence reads: CASSRSGQAYEQYF. The CDR3 DNA reads TGTGCCAGCAGCCGCTCGGGACAGGCCTACGAGCAGTACTTC.